This TCR beta chain derives from a study of neurological immune-mediated disorders. This clonotype was detected a few times. This may be a read error, as it is one base from a much larger clone. The CDR3 contains 13 residues. Per the germline V gene, CDR1 is KGHSH and CDR2 is LQKENI. The authors produced cDNA by 5'RACE using 10-nucleotide random UMIs. Each CDR3 protein gets one entry after TCRdb re-called the 5' RACE reads with MiXCR. The repertoire holds tens of thousands of distinct CDR3 sequences, with 2.5% to 3% as singletons. The chain has TRBV18 and TRBJ2-5; no firm D call. This sequence originates from a woman aged 25 to 45 with multiple sclerosis. Sequenced input: PBMCs. CDR3 sequence: CASSRGYQENQYF. The CDR3 DNA sequence: TGTGCCAGCTCACGGGGTTACCAAGAGAACCAGTACTTC.